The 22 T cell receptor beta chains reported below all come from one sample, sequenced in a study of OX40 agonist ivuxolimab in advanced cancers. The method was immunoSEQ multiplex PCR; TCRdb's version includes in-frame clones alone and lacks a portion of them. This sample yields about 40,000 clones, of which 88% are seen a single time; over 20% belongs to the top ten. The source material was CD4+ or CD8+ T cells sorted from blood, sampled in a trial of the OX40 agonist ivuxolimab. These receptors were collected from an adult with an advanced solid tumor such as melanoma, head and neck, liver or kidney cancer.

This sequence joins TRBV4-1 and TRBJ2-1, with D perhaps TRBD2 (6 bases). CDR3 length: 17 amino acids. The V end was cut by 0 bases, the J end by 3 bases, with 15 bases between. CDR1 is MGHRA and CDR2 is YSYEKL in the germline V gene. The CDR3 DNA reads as TGCGCCAGCAGCCAAGATTCGGAGGTTAGCGGCTACAATGAGCAGTTCTTC. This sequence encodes CASSQDSEVSGYNEQFF.

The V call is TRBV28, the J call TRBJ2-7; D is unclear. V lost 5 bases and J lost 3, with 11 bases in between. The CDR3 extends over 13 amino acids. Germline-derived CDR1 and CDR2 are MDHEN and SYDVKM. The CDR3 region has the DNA TGTGCCAGCAGTCCGGGTATGGGCTACGAGCAGTACTTC. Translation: CASSPGMGYEQYF.

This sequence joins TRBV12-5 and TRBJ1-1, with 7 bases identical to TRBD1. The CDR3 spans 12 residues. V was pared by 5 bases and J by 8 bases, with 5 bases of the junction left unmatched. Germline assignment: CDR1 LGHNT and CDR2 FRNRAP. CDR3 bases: TGTGCTAGTGGTATAGGGACAGAAGAAGCTTTCTTT. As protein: CASGIGTEEAFF.

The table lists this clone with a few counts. The CDR3 bases are TGTGCCAGCAGCGTAGCGTACAGGAGCTCCTACAATGAGCAGTTCTTC. Translated, it gives CASSVAYRSSYNEQFF. This chain links TRBV9 with TRBJ2-1; D perhaps matches TRBD1 (5 bases). Germline lookup yields CDR1 SGDLS and CDR2 YYNGEE. The CDR3 extends over 16 amino acids. V lost 0 bases, J lost 0 bases, and 10 bases lay in between.

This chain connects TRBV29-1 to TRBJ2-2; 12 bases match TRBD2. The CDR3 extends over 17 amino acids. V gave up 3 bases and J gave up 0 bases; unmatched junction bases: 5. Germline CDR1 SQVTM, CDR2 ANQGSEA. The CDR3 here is CSVEGLAGDANTGELFF. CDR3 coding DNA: TGCAGCGTTGAGGGACTAGCGGGTGACGCGAACACCGGGGAGCTGTTTTTT.

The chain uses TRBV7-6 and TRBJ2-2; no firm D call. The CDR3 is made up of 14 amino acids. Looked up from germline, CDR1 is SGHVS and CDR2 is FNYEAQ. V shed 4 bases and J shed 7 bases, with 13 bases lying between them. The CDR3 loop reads CASSSGPTDGELFF. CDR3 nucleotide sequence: TGTGCCAGCAGCTCAGGTCCTACCGACGGGGAGCTGTTTTTT.

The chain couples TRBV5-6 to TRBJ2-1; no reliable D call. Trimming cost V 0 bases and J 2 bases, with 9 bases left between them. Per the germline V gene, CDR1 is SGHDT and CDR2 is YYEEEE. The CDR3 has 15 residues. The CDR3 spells CASSLAPETYNEQFF. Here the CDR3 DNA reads TGTGCCAGCAGCTTGGCCCCAGAGACCTACAATGAGCAGTTCTTC.

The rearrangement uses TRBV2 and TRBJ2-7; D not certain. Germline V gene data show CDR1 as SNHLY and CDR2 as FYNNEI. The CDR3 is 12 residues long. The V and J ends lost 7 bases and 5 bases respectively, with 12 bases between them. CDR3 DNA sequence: TGTGCCAGCAATAGTCTATTGGACGAGCAGTACTTC. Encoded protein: CASNSLLDEQYF. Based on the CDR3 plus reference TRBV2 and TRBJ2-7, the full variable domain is EPEVTQTPSHQVTQMGQEVILRCVPISNHLYFYWYRQILGQKVEFLVSFYNNEISEKSEIFDDQFSVERPDGSNFTLKIRSTKLEDSAMYFCASNSLLDEQYFGPGTRLTVT.

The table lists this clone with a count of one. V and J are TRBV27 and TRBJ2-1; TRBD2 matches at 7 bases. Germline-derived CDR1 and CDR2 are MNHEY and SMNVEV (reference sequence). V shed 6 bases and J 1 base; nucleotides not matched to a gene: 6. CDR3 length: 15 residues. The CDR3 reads CASRVGGSSYNEQFF. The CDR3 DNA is TGTGCCAGCAGGGTCGGCGGGAGTTCCTACAATGAGCAGTTCTTC.

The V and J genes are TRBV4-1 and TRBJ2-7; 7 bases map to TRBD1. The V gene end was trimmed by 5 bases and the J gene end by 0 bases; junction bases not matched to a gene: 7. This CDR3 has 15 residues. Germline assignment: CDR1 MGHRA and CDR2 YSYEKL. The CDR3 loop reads CASSGDRTGSYEQYF. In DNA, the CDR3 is TGCGCCAGCAGCGGTGATAGGACAGGCTCCTACGAGCAGTACTTC.

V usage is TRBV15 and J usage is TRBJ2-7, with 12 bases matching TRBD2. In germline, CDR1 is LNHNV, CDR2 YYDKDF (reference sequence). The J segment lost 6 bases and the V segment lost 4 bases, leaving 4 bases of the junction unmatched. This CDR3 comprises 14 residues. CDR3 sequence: CATSKTSGSGEQYF. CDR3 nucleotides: TGTGCCACCAGCAAGACTAGCGGGAGTGGCGAGCAGTACTTC.

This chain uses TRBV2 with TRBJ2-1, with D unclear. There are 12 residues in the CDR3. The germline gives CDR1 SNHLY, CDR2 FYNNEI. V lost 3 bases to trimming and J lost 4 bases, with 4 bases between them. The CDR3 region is CASSDSYNEQFF. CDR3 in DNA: TGTGCCAGCAGTGATTCGTACAATGAGCAGTTCTTC.

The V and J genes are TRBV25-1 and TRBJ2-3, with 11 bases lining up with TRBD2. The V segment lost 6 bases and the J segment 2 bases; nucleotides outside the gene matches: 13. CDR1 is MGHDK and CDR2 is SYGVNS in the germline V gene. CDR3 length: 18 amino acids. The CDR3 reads CASSSPAPGLADTDTQYF. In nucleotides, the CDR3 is TGTGCCAGCAGCTCCCCGGCCCCGGGACTAGCGGACACAGATACGCAGTATTTT.

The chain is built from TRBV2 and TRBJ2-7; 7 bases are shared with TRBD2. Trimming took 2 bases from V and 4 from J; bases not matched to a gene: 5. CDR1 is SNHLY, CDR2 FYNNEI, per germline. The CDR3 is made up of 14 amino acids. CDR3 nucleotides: TGTGCCAGCAGTGAAAGGGCGGGAGTTTACGAGCAGTACTTC. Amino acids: CASSERAGVYEQYF.

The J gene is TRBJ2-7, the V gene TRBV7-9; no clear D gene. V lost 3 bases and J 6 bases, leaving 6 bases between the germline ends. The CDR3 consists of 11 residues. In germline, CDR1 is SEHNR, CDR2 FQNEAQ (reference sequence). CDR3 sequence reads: CASSFGTEQYF. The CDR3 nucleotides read TGTGCCAGCAGCTTTGGCACCGAGCAGTACTTC.

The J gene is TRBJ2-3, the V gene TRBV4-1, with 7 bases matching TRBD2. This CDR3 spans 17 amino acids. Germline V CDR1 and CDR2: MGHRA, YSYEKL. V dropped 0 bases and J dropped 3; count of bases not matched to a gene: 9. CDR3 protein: CASSQERLAGETDTQYF. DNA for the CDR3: TGCGCCAGCAGCCAAGAGAGACTGGCGGGAGAAACAGATACGCAGTATTTT.

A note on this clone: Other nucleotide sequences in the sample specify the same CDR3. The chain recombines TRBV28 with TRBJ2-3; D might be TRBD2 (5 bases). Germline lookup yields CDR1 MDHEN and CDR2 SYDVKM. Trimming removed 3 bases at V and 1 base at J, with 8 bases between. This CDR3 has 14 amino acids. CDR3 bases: TGTGCCAGCAGTTTTCTTAGCGGCACAGATACGCAGTATTTT. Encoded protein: CASSFLSGTDTQYF.

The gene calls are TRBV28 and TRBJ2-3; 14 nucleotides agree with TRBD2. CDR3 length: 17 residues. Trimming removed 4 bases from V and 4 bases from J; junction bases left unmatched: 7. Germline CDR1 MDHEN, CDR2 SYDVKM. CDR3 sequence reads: CASSSGTSGRVADTQYF. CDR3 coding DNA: TGTGCCAGCAGTTCCGGGACTAGCGGGAGAGTCGCAGATACGCAGTATTTT. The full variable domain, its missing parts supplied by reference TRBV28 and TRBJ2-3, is DVKVTQSSRYLVKRTGEKVFLECVQDMDHENMFWYRQDPGLGLRLIYFSYDVKMKEKGDIPEGYSVSREKKERFSLILESASTNQTSMYLCASSSGTSGRVADTQYFGPGTRLTVL.

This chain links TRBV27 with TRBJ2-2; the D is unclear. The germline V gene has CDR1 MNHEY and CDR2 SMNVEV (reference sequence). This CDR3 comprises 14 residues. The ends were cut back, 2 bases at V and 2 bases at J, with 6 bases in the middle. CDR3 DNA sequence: TGTGCCAGCAGTTTAATAGTAAACACCGGGGAGCTGTTTTTT. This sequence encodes CASSLIVNTGELFF.

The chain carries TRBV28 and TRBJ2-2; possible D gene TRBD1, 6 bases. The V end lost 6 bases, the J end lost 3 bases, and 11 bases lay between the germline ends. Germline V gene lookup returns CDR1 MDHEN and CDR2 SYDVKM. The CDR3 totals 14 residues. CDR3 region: CASRLTGHTGELFF. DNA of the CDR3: TGTGCCAGCAGACTCACAGGGCACACCGGGGAGCTGTTTTTT.

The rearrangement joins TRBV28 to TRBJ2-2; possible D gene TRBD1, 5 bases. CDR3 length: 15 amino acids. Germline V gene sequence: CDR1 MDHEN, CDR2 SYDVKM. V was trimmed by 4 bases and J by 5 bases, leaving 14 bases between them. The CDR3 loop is CASSSSRVETGELFF. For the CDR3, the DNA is TGTGCCAGCAGTTCGAGCAGGGTAGAAACCGGGGAGCTGTTTTTT.

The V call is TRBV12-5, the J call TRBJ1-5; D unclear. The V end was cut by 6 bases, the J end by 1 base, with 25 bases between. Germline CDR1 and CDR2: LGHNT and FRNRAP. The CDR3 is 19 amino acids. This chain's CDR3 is CASGIRDPGLGTSNQPQHF. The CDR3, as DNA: TGTGCTAGTGGGATTAGGGATCCAGGACTGGGCACCAGCAATCAGCCCCAGCATTTT.